This TCR beta chain was documented in a study of Tregs in tolerant kidney transplant recipients. Study in general: Mixed chimerism was transient after nonmyeloablative marrow transplants from related graft donors. Points from the study as a whole: Some patients' samples used different primers over time, so nucleotide sequences weren't comparable.

This clone turned up a few times. Its target is not known. The protocol was immunoSEQ multiplex PCR, while the TCRdb copy is restricted to in-frame clones and leaves out a portion. Here the sample spans 75,000 to 80,000 clones, roughly 90% being singletons. Unstimulated Tregs (CD4+CD25+CD127-) and CD4+CD25- non-Tregs were sorted from PBMCs. Regulatory T cells were sorted from thawed PBMCs rested overnight at 37°C with approximately 210 IU/ml IL-2. The CDR3 runs 13 residues. The sample in question was Tregs from blood, obtained before the transplant. This clonotype was sampled from a human donor who received a combined kidney and bone marrow transplant. V gene TRBV21-1 combines with J gene TRBJ1-1; the listed D gene, TRBD1, was not tested against the DNA. TRBV21-1 is deemed a pseudogene. DNA of the CDR3: TGTGCCAGCAGCGCGACAGGGAAGACTGAAGCTTTCTTT. Protein: CASSATGKTEAFF.